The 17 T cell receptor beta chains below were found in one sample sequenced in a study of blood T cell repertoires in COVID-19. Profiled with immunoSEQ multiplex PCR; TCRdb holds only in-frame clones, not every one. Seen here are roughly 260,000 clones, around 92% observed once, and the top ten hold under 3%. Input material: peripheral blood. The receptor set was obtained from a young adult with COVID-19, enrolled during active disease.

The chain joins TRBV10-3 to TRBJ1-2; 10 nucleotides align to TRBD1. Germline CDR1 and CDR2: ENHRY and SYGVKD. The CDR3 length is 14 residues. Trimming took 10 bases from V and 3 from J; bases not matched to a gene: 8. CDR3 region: CATEPGTGDYGYTF. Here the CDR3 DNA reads TGTGCCACCGAGCCCGGGACAGGGGACTATGGCTACACCTTC.

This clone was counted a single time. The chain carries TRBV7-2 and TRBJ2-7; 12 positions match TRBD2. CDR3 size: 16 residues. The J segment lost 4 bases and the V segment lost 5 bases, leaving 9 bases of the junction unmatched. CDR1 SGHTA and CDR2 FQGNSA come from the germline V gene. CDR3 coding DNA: TGTGCCAGCAGCGCTGGTCTAGCGGGAGGGAAATACGAGCAGTACTTC. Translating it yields CASSAGLAGGKYEQYF.

The CDR3 DNA reads as TGTGCCAGCAGCTTAGGGACAGGGGTTTTCTACGAGCAGTACTTC. Translating gives CASSLGTGVFYEQYF. The gene calls are TRBV7-8 and TRBJ2-7; 9 nucleotides line up with TRBD1. CDR1 SGHVS and CDR2 FQNEAQ come from the germline V gene. The ends lost 1 base at V and 3 bases at J; junction bases unmatched: 4. The CDR3 has 15 residues.

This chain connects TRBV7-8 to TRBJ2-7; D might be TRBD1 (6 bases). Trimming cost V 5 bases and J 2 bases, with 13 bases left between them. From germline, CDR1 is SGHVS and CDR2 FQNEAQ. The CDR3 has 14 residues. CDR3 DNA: TGTGCCAGCAGCACCCGGGACACAGCCTACGAGCAGTACTTC. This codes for CASSTRDTAYEQYF.

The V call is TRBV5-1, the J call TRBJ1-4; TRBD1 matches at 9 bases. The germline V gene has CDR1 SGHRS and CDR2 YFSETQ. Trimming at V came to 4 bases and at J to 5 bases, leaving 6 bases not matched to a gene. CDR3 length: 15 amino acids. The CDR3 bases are TGCGCCAGCAGCACAACCGGGACAGGGAATGAAAAACTGTTTTTT. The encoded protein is CASSTTGTGNEKLFF.

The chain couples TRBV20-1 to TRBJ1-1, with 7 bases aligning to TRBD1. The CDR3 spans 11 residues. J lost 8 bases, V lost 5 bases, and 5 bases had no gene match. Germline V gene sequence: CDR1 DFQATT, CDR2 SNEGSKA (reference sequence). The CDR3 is CSAGDSLEAFF. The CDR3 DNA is TGCAGTGCTGGGGACAGCCTGGAAGCTTTCTTT.

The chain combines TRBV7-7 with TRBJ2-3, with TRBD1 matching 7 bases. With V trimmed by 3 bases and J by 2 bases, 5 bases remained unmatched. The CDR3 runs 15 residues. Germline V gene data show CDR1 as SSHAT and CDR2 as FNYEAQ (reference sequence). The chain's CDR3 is CASSLGTESTDTQYF. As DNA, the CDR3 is TGTGCCAGCAGCTTGGGGACAGAATCCACAGATACGCAGTATTTT. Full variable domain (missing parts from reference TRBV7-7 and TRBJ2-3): GAGVSQSPRYKVTKRGQDVTLRCDPISSHATLYWYQQALGQGPEFLTYFNYEAQPDKSGLPSDRFSAERPEGSISTLTIQRTEQRDSAMYRCASSLGTESTDTQYFGPGTRLTVL.

CDR3 loop: CASSLDRTGGSEQYF. CDR3 bases: TGTGCCAGCAGCTTAGATCGGACAGGGGGTAGCGAGCAGTACTTC. V gene TRBV11-2 combines with J gene TRBJ2-7; TRBD1 aligns across 10 bases. J was trimmed by 6 bases and V by 0 bases; bases with no gene match: 5. Germline CDR1 reads SGHAT; CDR2 reads FQNNGV. This CDR3 has 15 amino acids.

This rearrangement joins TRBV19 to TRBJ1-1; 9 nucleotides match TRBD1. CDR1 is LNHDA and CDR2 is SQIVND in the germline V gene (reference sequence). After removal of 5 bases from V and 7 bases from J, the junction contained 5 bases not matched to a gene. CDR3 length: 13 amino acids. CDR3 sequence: CASSRQGGDEAFF. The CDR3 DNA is TGTGCCAGTAGTCGACAGGGGGGGGATGAAGCTTTCTTT. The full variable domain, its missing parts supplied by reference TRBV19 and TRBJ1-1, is DGGITQSPKYLFRKEGQNVTLSCEQNLNHDAMYWYRQDPGQGLRLIYYSQIVNDFQKGDIAEGYSVSREKKESFPLTVTSAQKNPTAFYLCASSRQGGDEAFFGQGTRLTVV.

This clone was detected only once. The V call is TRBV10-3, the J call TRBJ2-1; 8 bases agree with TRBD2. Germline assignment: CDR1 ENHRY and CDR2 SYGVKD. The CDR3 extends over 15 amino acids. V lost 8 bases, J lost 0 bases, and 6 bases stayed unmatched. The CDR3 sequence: CAILREGISYNEQFF. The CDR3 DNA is TGTGCCATCCTACGGGAGGGCATCTCCTACAATGAGCAGTTCTTC.

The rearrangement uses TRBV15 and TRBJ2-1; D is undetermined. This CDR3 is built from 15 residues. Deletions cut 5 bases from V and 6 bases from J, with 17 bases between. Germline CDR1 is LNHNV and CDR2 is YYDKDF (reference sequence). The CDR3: CATSPQLSGGNEQFF. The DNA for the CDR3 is TGTGCCACCAGCCCCCAACTCTCCGGTGGCAATGAGCAGTTCTTC.

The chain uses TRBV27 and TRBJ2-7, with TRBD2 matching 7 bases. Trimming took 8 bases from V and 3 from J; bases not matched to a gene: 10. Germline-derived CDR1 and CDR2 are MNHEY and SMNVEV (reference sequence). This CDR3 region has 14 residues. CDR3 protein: CASGSPGGSYEQYF. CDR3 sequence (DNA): TGTGCCAGCGGATCCCCCGGGGGGAGCTACGAGCAGTACTTC.

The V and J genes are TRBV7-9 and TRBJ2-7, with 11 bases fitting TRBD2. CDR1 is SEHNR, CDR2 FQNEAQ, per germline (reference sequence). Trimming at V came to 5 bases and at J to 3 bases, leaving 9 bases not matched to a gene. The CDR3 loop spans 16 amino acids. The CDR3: CASSATTSGSFYEQYF. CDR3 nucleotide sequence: TGTGCCAGCAGCGCGACTACTAGCGGGAGTTTCTACGAGCAGTACTTC.

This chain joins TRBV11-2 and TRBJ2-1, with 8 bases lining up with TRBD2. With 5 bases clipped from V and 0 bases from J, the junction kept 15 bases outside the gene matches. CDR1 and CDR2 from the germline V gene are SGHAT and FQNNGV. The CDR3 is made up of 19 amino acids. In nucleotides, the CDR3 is TGTGCCAGCAGCCTATTCGGGAGGGGGACAACGAGCTCCTACAATGAGCAGTTCTTC. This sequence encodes CASSLFGRGTTSSYNEQFF.

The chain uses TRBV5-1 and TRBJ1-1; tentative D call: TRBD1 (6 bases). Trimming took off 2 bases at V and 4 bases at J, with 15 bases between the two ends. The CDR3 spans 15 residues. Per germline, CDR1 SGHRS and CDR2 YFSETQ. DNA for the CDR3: TGCGCCAGCAGCTTCGCAGGGGCCGTAGGCACTGAAGCTTTCTTT. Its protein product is CASSFAGAVGTEAFF.

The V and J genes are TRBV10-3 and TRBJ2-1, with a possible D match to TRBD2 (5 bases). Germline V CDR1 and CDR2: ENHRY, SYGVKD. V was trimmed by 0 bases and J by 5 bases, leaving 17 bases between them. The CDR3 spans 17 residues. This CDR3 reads CAISESILVRKNNEQFF. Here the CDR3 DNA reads TGTGCCATCAGTGAGTCGATACTAGTGAGAAAAAACAATGAGCAGTTCTTC.

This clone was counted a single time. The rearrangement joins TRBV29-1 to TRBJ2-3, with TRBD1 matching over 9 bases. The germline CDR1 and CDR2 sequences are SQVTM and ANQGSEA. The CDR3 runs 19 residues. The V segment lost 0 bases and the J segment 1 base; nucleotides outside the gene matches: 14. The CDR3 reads CSVEDHVRPDRGGTDTQYF. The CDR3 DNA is TGCAGCGTTGAAGATCATGTACGGCCGGACAGGGGTGGCACAGATACGCAGTATTTT.